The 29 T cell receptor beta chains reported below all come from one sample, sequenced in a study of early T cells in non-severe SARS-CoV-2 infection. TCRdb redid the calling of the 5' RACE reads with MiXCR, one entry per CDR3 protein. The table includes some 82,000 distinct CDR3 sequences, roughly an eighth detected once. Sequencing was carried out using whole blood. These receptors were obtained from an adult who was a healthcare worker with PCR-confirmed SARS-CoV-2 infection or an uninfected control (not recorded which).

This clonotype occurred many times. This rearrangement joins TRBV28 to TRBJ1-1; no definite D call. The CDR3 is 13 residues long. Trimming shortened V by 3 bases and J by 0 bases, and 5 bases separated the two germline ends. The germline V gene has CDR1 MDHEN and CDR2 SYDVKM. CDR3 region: CASSFALNTEAFF. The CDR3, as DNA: TGTGCCAGCAGTTTCGCCCTGAACACTGAAGCTTTCTTT. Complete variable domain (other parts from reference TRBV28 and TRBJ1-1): DVKVTQSSRYLVKRTGEKVFLECVQDMDHENMFWYRQDPGLGLRLIYFSYDVKMKEKGDIPEGYSVSREKKERFSLILESASTNQTSMYLCASSFALNTEAFFGQGTRLTVV.

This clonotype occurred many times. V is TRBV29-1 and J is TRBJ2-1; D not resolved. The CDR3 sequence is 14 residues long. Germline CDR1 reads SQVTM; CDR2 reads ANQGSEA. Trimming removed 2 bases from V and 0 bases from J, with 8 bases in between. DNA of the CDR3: TGCAGCGTTGAATTCCGGAGCTCCTACAATGAGCAGTTCTTC. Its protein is CSVEFRSSYNEQFF.

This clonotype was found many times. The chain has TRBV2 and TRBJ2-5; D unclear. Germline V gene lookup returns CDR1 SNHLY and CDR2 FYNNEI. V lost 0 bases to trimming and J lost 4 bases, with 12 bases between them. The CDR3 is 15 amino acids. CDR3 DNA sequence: TGTGCCAGCAGTGAAGCTAGTTTGGGTCTAGAGACCCAGTACTTC. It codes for CASSEASLGLETQYF.

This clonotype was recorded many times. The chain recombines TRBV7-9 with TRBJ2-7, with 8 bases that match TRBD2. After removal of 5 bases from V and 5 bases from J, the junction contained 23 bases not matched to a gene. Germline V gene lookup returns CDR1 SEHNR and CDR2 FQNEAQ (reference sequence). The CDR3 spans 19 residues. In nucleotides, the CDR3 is TGTGCCAGCAGCCTGTCAGCGGGGGAGACCCCGCGGGGTCTGAACGAGCAGTACTTC. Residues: CASSLSAGETPRGLNEQYF.

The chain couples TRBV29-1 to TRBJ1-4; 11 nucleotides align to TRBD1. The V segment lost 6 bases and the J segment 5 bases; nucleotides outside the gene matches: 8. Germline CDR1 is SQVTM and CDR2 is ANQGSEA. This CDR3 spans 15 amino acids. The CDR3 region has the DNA TGCAGCGTCGGTCGGACAGGGGGCCCCAATGAAAAACTGTTTTTT. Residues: CSVGRTGGPNEKLFF.

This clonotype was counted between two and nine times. The CDR3 protein is CASSLPDREDTGELFF. The CDR3 nucleotides are TGTGCCAGCAGCCTCCCGGACAGGGAAGACACCGGGGAGCTGTTTTTT. The chain couples TRBV5-5 to TRBJ2-2, with TRBD1 matching over 8 bases. The V and J ends lost 4 bases and 3 bases, in that order; junction bases with no gene match: 8. CDR3 length: 16 amino acids. CDR1 is SGHKS and CDR2 is YYEKEE in the germline V gene (reference sequence).

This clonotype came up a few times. The CDR3 here is CASSFGGRGETQYF. CDR3 nucleotides: TGTGCCAGCAGCTTTGGGGGTCGAGGAGAGACCCAGTACTTC. V gene TRBV7-6 combines with J gene TRBJ2-5; perhaps D is TRBD1 or TRBD2 (5 bases each). Germline CDR1 is SGHVS and CDR2 is FNYEAQ. The CDR3 contains 14 residues. Between the trimmed V and J ends, which lost 3 bases and 4 bases, there was a span of 12 bases. The whole variable domain, remainder taken from reference TRBV7-6 and TRBJ2-5, is GAGVSQSPRYKVTKRGQDVALRCDPISGHVSLYWYRQALGQGPEFLTYFNYEAQQDKSGLPNDRFSAERPEGSISTLTIQRTEQRDSAMYRCASSFGGRGETQYFGPGTRLLVL.

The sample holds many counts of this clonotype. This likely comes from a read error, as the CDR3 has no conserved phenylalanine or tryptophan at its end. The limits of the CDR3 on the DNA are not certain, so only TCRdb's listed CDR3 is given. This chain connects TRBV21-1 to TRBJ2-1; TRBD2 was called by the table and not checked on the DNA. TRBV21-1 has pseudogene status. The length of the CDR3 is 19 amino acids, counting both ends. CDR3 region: CASSSQSQVDGGQQDEQFS.

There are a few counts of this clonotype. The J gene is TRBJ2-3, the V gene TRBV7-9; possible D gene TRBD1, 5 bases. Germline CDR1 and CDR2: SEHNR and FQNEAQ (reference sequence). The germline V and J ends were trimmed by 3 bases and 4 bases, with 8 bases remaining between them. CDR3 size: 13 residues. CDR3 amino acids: CASSFSGPDTQYF. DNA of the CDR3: TGTGCCAGCAGCTTCTCAGGGCCAGATACGCAGTATTTT.

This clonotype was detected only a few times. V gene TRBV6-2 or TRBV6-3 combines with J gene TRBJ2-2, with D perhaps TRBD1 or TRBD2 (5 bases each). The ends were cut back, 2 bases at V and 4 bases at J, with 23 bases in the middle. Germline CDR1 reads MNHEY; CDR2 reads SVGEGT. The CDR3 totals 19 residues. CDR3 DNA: TGTGCCAGCAGTTACCGTCCAGGGATCTTCGTTGGGAGCACCGGGGAGCTGTTTTTT. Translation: CASSYRPGIFVGSTGELFF.

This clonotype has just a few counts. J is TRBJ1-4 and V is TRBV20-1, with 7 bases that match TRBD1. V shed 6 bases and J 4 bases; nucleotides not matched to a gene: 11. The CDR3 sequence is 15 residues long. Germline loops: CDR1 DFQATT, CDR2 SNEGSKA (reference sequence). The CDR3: CSAIGLTGHNEKLFF. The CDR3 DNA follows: TGCAGTGCCATAGGACTGACAGGGCATAATGAAAAACTGTTTTTT.

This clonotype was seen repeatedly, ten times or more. The DNA of the CDR3 is TGTGCTAGTGGTTTTGGGCGTCCTCAAGCTTTCTTT. Its translation is CASGFGRPQAFF. V gene TRBV12-5 combines with J gene TRBJ1-1; no clear D gene. This CDR3 is 12 amino acids long. Trimming took 3 bases from V and 9 from J, leaving 11 bases between them. Germline lookup yields CDR1 LGHNT and CDR2 FRNRAP.

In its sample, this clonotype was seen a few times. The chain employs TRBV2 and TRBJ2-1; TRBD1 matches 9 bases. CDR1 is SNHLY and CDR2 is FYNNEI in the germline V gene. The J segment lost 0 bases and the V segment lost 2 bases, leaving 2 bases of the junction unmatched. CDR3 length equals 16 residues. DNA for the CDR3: TGTGCCAGCAGTGAACTACAGGGGGCCTCCTACAATGAGCAGTTCTTC. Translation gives CASSELQGASYNEQFF.

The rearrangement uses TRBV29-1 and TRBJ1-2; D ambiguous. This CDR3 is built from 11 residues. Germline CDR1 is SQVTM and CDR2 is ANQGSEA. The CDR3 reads CSGLLAYGYTF. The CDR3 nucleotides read TGCTCGGGGTTACTGGCCTATGGCTACACCTTC.

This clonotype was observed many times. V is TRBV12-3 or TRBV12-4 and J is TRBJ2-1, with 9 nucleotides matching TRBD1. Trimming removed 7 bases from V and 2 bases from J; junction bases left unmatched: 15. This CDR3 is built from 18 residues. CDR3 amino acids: CASTTRSGTGFAYNEQFF. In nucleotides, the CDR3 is TGTGCCAGCACCACGCGCTCCGGGACAGGGTTTGCCTACAATGAGCAGTTCTTC.

The CDR3 reads CASRDGLSNQPQHF. In DNA form, the CDR3 reads TGTGCCAGCAGGGATGGACTGAGCAATCAGCCCCAGCATTTT. The genes are TRBV2 and TRBJ1-5; D gene uncertain. Germline values: CDR1 SNHLY, CDR2 FYNNEI. V lost 6 bases to trimming and J lost 1 base, with 10 bases between them. The CDR3 sequence is 14 residues long.

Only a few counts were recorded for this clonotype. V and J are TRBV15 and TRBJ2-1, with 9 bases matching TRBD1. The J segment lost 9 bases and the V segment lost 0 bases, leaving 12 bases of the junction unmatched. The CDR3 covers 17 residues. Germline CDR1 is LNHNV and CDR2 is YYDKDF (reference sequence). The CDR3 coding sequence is TGTGCCACCAGCAGAGATATAGGAACAGGGGGCTCAGGTGAGCAGTTCTTC. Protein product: CATSRDIGTGGSGEQFF.

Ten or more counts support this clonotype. The CDR3 is CASSRDRVYGYTF. DNA for the CDR3: TGTGCCAGCAGCAGGGACAGGGTCTATGGCTACACCTTC. This chain uses TRBV6-2 or TRBV6-3 with TRBJ1-2, with 9 bases aligning to TRBD1. The CDR3 totals 13 residues. V gave up 6 bases and J gave up 4 bases; unmatched junction bases: 3. CDR1 is MNHEY, CDR2 SVGEGT, per germline.

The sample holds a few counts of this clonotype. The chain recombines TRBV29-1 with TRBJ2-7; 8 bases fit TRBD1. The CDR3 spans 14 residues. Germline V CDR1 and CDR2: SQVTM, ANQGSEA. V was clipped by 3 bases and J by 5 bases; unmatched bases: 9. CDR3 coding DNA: TGCAGCGTTGATTCGGGACAGGCAAGCCACGAGCAGTACTTC. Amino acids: CSVDSGQASHEQYF.

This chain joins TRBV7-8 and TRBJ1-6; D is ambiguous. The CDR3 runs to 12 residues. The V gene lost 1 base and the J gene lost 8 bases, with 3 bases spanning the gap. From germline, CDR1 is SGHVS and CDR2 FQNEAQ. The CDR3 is CASSLDHSPLHF. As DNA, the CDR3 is TGTGCCAGCAGCTTAGATCATTCACCCCTCCACTTT.

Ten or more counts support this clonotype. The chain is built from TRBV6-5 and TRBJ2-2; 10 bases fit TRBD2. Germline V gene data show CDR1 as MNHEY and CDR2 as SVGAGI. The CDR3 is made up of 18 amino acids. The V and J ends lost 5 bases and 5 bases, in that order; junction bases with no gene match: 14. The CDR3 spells CASSRLSGGPIRTGELFF. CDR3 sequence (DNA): TGTGCCAGCAGTAGACTTAGCGGGGGGCCGATCAGGACCGGGGAGCTGTTTTTT.

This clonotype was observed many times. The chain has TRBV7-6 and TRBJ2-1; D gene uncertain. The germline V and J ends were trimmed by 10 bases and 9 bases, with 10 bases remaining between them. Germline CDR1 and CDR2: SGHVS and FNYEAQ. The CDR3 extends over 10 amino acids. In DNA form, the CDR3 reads TGTGCCATCCAGACGGGTGAGCAGTTCTTC. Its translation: CAIQTGEQFF.

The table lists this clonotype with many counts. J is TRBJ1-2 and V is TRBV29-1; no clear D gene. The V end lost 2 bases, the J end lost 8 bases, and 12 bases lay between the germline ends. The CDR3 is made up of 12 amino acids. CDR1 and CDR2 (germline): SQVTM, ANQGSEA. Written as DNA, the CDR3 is TGCAGCGTTGAATATAGCTGGGGAGGCTACACCTTC. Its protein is CSVEYSWGGYTF. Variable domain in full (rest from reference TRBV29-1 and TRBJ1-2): SAVISQKPSRDICQRGTSLTIQCQVDSQVTMMFWYRQQPGQSLTLIATANQGSEATYESGFVIDKFPISRPNLTFSTLTVSNMSPEDSSIYLCSVEYSWGGYTFGSGTRLTVV.

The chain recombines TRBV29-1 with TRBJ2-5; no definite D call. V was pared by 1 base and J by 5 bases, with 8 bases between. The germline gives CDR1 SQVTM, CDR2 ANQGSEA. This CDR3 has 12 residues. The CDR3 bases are TGCAGCGTTGAAGGGGTGAGGGAGACCCAGTACTTC. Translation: CSVEGVRETQYF.

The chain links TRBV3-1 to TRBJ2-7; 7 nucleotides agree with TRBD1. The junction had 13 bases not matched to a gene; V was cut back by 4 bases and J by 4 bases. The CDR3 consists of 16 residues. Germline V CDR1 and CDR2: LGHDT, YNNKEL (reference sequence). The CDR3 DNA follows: TGTGCCAGCAGCCGGCCCCAGAGCAGGGGGTTGTACGAGCAGTACTTC. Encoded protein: CASSRPQSRGLYEQYF.

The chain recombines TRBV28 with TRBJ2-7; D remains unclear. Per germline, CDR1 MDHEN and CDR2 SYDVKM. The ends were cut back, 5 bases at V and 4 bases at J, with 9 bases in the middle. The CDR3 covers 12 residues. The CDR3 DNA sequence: TGTGCCAGCAGTCTCCCGAGGTACGAGCAGTACTTC. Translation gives CASSLPRYEQYF. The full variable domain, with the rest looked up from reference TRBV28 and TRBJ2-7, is DVKVTQSSRYLVKRTGEKVFLECVQDMDHENMFWYRQDPGLGLRLIYFSYDVKMKEKGDIPEGYSVSREKKERFSLILESASTNQTSMYLCASSLPRYEQYFGPGTRLTVT.

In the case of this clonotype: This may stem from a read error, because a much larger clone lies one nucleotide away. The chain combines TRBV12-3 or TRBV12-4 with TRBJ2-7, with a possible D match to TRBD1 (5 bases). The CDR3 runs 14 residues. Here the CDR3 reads CVSRPGSDPYEQYF. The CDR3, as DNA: TGTGTCAGCAGACCAGGGTCAGATCCCTACGAGCAGTACTTC.

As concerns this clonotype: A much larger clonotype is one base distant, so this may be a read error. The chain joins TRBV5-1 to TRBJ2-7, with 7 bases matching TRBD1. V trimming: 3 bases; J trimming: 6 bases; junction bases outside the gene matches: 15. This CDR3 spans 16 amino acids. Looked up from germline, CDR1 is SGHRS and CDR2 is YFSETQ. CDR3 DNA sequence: TGCGCCAGCAGCTACCGCCCCGGGGACAGAGCCTGCGAGCAGTACTTC. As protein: CASSYRPGDRACEQYF.

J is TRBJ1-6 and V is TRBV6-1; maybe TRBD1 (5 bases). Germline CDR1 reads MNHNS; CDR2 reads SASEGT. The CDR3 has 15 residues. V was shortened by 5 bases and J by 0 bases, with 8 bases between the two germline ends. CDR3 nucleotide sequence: TGTGCCAGCAGTTACAGGAGCTCCTATAATTCACCCCTCCACTTT. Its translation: CASSYRSSYNSPLHF.